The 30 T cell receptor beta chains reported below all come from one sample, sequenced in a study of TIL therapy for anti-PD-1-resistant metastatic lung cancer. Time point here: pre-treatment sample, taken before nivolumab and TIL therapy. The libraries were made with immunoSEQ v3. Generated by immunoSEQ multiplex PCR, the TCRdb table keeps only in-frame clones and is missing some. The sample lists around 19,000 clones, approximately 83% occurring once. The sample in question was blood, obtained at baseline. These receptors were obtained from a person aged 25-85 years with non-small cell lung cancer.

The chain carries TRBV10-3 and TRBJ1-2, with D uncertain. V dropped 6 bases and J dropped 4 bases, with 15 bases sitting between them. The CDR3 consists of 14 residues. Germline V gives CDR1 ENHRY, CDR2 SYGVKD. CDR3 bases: TGTGCCATCAGCCGAGAATCAGTCGGCTATGGCTACACCTTC. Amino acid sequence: CAISRESVGYGYTF.

For the CDR3, the DNA is TGTGCCAGCAGTTCCCTGGGACAGGGAGGCAATCAGCCCCAGCATTTT. It specifies CASSSLGQGGNQPQHF. V is TRBV28 and J is TRBJ1-5, with 9 bases identical to TRBD1. This CDR3 region has 16 residues. With 4 bases clipped from V and 2 bases from J, the junction kept 6 bases outside the gene matches. The germline V gene has CDR1 MDHEN and CDR2 SYDVKM.

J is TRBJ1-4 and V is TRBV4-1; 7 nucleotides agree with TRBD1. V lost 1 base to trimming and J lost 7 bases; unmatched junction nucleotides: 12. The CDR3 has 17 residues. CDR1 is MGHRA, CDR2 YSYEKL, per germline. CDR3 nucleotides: TGCGCCAGCAGCCAAGGGTTATCCCGCAGGGGGGGTGAAAAACTGTTTTTT. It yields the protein CASSQGLSRRGGEKLFF.

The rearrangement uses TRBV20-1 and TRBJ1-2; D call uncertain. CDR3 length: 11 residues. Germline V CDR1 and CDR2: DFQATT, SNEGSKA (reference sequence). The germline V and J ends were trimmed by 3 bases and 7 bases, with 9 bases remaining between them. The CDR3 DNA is TGCAGTGCTAGTTCTTTGGGTGGCTACACCTTC. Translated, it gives CSASSLGGYTF.

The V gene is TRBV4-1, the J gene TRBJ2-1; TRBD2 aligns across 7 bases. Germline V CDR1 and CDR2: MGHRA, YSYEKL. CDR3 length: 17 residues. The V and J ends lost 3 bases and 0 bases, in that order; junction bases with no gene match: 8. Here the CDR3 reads CASSQALAESSYNEQFF. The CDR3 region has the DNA TGCGCCAGCAGCCAGGCTCTAGCGGAGAGCTCCTACAATGAGCAGTTCTTC.

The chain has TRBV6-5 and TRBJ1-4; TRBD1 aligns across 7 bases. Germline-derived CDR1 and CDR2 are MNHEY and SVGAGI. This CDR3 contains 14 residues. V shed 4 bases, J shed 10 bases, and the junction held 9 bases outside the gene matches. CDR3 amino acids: CASSSEGARGKLFF. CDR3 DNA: TGTGCCAGCAGTTCGGAGGGGGCTCGTGGAAAACTGTTTTTT.

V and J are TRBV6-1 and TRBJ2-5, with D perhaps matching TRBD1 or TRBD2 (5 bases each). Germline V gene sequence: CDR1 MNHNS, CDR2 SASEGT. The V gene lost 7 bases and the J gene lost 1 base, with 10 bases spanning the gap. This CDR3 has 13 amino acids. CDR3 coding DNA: TGTGCCAGCATTTGGGACGGCCAAGAGACCCAGTACTTC. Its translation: CASIWDGQETQYF.

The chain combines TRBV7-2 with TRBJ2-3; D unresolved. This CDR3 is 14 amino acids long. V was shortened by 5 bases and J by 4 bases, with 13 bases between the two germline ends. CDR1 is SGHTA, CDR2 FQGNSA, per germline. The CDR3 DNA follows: TGTGCCAGCAGCCCGAAGGTAGGGTCAGATACGCAGTATTTT. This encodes CASSPKVGSDTQYF.

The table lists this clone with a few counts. CDR3 sequence reads: CASSLRERYSPLHF. In DNA form, the CDR3 reads TGTGCCAGCAGTTTACGGGAACGCTATTCACCCCTCCACTTT. The gene calls are TRBV27 and TRBJ1-6; D call uncertain. Trimming shortened V by 2 bases and J by 8 bases, and 10 bases separated the two germline ends. CDR3 length: 14 residues. Germline loops: CDR1 MNHEY, CDR2 SMNVEV (reference sequence).

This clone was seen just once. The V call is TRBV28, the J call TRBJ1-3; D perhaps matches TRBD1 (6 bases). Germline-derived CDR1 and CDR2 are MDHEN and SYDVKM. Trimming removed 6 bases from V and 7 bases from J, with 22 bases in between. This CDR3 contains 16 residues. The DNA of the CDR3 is TGTGCCAGCAGGACTCCAGGGGTATCGGACTGGAACACCATATATTTT. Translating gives CASRTPGVSDWNTIYF.

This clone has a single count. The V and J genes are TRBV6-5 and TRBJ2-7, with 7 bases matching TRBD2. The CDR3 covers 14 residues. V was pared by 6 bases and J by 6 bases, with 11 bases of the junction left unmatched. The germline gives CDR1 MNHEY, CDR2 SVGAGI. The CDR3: CASRVGGRRGEQYF. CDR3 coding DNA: TGTGCCAGCAGGGTGGGCGGGAGAAGGGGCGAGCAGTACTTC.

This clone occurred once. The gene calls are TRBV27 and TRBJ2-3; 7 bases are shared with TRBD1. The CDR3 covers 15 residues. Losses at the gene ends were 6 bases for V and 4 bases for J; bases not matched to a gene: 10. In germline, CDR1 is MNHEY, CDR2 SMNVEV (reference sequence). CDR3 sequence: CASSLGQVFPDTQYF. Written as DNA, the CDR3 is TGTGCCAGCAGCCTCGGACAGGTCTTCCCAGATACGCAGTATTTT.

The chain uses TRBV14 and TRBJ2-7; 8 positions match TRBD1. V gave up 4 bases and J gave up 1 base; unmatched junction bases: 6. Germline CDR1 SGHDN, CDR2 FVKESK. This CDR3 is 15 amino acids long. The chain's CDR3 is CASSLGQGGSYEQYF. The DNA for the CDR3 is TGTGCCAGCAGCCTCGGACAGGGCGGATCCTACGAGCAGTACTTC.

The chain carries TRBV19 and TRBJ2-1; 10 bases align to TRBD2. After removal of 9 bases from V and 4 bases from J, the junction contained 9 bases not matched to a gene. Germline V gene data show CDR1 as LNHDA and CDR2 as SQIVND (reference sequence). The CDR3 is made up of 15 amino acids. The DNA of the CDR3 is TGTGCCAGCTATTCCGGGACTAGCGCTTACAATGAGCAGTTCTTC. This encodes CASYSGTSAYNEQFF. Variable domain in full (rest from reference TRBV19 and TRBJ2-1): DGGITQSPKYLFRKEGQNVTLSCEQNLNHDAMYWYRQDPGQGLRLIYYSQIVNDFQKGDIAEGYSVSREKKESFPLTVTSAQKNPTAFYLCASYSGTSAYNEQFFGPGTRLTVL.

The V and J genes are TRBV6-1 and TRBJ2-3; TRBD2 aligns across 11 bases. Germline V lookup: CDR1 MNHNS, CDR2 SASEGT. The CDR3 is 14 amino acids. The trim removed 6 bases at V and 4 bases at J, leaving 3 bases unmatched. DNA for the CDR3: TGTGCCAGCAGGCTAGCGGGAGGTCCAGATACGCAGTATTTT. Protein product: CASRLAGGPDTQYF.

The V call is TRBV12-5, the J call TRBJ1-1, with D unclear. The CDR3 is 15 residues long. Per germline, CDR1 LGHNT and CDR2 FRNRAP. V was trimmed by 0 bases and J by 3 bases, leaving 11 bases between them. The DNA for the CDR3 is TGTGCTAGTGGTTTGGTCGCCGTATCGGACACTGAAGCTTTCTTT. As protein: CASGLVAVSDTEAFF. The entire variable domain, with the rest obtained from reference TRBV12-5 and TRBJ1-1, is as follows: DARVTQTPRHKVTEMGQEVTMRCQPILGHNTVFWYRQTMMQGLELLAYFRNRAPLDDSGMPKDRFSAEMPDATLATLKIQPSEPRDSAVYFCASGLVAVSDTEAFFGQGTRLTVV.

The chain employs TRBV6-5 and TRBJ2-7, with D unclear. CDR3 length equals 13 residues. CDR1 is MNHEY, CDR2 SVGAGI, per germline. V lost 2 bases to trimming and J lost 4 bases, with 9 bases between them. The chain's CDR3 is CASSYDARYEQYF. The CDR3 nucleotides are TGTGCCAGCAGTTACGATGCAAGGTACGAGCAGTACTTC.

In nucleotides, the CDR3 is TGTGCCAGCAGCGTAGGGCATTCCACAGATACGCAGTATTTT. It encodes CASSVGHSTDTQYF. The chain uses TRBV9 and TRBJ2-3; D gene uncertain. This CDR3 spans 14 amino acids. Germline V gene sequence: CDR1 SGDLS, CDR2 YYNGEE. V was pared by 0 bases and J by 2 bases, with 7 bases between.

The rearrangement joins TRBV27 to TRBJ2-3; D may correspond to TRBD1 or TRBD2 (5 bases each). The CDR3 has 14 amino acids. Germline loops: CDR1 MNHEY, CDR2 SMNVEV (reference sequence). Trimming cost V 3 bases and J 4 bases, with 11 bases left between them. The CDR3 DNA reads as TGTGCCAGCAGTTTTGGGGGTTCGGCAGATACGCAGTATTTT. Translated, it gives CASSFGGSADTQYF.

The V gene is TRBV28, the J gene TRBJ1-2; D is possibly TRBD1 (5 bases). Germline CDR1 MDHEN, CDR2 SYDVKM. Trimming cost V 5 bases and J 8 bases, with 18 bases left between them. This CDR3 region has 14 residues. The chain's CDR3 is CASSPPGPNGGYTF. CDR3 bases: TGTGCCAGCAGTCCGCCGGGACCCAACGGGGGCTACACCTTC.

CDR3 protein: CASSHPTADTQYF. DNA for the CDR3: TGTGCCAGCAGCCACCCGACAGCAGATACGCAGTATTTT. This chain uses TRBV7-2 with TRBJ2-3, with a possible D match to TRBD1 (5 bases). The CDR3 has 13 residues. The ends were cut back, 5 bases at V and 4 bases at J, with 10 bases in the middle. Germline V gene data show CDR1 as SGHTA and CDR2 as FQGNSA.

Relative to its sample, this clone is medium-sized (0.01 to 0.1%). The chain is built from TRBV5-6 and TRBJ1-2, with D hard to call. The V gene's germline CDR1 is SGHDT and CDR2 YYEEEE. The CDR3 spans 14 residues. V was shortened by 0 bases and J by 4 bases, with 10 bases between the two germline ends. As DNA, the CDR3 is TGTGCCAGCAGCTTGGCCTGGGGTAGCTATGGCTACACCTTC. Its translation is CASSLAWGSYGYTF.

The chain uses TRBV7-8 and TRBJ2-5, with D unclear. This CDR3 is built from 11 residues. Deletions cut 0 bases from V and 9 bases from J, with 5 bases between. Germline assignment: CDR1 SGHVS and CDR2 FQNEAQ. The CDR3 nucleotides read TGTGCCAGCAGCTTAGCCTCCCCCCAGTACTTC. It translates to CASSLASPQYF. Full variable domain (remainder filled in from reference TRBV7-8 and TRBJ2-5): GAGVSQSPRYKVAKRGQDVALRCDPISGHVSLFWYQQALGQGPEFLTYFQNEAQLDKSGLPSDRFFAERPEGSVSTLKIQRTQQEDSAVYLCASSLASPQYFGPGTRLLVL.

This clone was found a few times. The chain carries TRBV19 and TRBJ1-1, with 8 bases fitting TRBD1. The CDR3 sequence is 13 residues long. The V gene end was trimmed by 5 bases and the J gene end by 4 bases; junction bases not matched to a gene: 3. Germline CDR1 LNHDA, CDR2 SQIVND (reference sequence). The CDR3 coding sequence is TGTGCCAGTAGTTCCACAGGGGGCACTGAAGCTTTCTTT. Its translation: CASSSTGGTEAFF. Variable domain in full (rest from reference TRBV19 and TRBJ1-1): DGGITQSPKYLFRKEGQNVTLSCEQNLNHDAMYWYRQDPGQGLRLIYYSQIVNDFQKGDIAEGYSVSREKKESFPLTVTSAQKNPTAFYLCASSSTGGTEAFFGQGTRLTVV.

CDR3 DNA sequence: TGCGCCAGCAGCCAGGGACAAGGAACGTACACCATATATTTT. Translated: CASSQGQGTYTIYF. The V gene is TRBV5-1, the J gene TRBJ1-3, with D tentatively TRBD1 (6 bases). Germline V gene sequence: CDR1 SGHRS, CDR2 YFSETQ. V lost 4 bases and J 8 bases, leaving 16 bases between the germline ends. The CDR3 consists of 14 residues.

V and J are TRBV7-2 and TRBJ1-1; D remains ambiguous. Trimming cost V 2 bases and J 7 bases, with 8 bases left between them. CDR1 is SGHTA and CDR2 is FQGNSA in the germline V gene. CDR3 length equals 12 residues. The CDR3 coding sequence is TGTGCCAGCAGCTTACTCAGGAATGAAGCTTTCTTT. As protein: CASSLLRNEAFF.

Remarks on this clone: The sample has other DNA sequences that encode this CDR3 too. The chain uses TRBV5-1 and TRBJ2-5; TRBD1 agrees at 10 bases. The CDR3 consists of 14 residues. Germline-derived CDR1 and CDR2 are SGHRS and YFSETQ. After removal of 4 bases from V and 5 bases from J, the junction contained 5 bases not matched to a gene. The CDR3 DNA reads TGCGCCAGCAGCCGGGGGACAGGGGAGGAGACCCAGTACTTC. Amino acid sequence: CASSRGTGEETQYF. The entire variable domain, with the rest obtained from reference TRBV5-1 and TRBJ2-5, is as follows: KAGVTQTPRYLIKTRGQQVTLSCSPISGHRSVSWYQQTPGQGLQFLFEYFSETQRNKGNFPGRFSGRQFSNSRSEMNVSTLELGDSALYLCASSRGTGEETQYFGPGTRLLVL.

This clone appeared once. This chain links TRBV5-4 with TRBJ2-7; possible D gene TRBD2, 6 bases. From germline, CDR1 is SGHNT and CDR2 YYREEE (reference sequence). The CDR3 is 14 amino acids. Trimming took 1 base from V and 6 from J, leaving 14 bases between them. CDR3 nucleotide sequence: TGTGCCAGCAGCTTGATGGGGGGTCTACTCGAGCAGTACTTC. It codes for CASSLMGGLLEQYF.

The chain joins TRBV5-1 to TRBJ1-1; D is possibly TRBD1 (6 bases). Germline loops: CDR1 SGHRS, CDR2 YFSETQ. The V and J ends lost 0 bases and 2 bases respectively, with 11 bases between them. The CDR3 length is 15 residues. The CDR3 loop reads CASSLAGGLNTEAFF. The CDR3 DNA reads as TGCGCCAGCAGCTTGGCCGGGGGGCTTAACACTGAAGCTTTCTTT.

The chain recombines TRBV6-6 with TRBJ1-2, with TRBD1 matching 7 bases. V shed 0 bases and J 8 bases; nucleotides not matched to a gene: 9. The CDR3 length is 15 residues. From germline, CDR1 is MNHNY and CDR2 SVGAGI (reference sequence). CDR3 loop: CASSYSVQGEEGYTF. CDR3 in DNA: TGTGCCAGCAGTTACTCTGTCCAGGGGGAAGAGGGCTACACCTTC.